This T cell receptor beta chain was obtained from a study of blood T cell repertoires in COVID-19. CDR1 and CDR2 from the germline V gene are SEHNR and FQNEAQ (reference sequence). V gave up 1 base and J gave up 9 bases, with 16 bases separating them. The CDR3 has 15 residues. Profiling relied on immunoSEQ multiplex PCR, and the TCRdb table lists in-frame clones only, not all of them. The sample contains about 670,000 clones, 70% to 90% of which appear only once. The sequenced material came from peripheral blood. The chain joins TRBV7-9 to TRBJ1-5; D perhaps matches TRBD1 (5 bases). This TCR was recovered from a woman aged 18-29 years with acute or convalescent COVID-19. The CDR3 is CASSLGAAGQGPQHF. The CDR3 nucleotides read TGTGCCAGCAGCTTAGGGGCAGCTGGCCAGGGGCCCCAGCATTTT.